This T cell receptor beta chain stems from a study of shared clonotypes between healthy human individuals. Study summary: Per-donor plates numbered three CD4 naive, three CD4 memory, two CD8 naive and one CD8 memory.

Roughly 30,000 T cell genomes (about 0.2 ug DNA) went into each sorted-subset replicate. Measured with immunoSEQ multiplex PCR; TCRdb has only the in-frame clones, and not every one. The data show 1 million to 1.2 million clones, approximately 80% seen once. The CDR3 is 15 residues long. Trimming at V came to 4 bases and at J to 2 bases, leaving 6 bases not matched to a gene. Germline values: CDR1 SGHNT, CDR2 YYREEE (reference sequence). The table lists this clone with a count of one. This TCR was recovered from a man aged 18 to 30 in good health. Some clones in this sample may be carry-over from other donors' samples. Sequenced sample: memory CD4+ T cells from PBMCs. The sample's subset: CD45RA-negative fraction. This chain uses TRBV5-4 with TRBJ2-5, with TRBD1 matching 9 bases. CDR3 amino acids: CASSPQGARQETQYF. The CDR3 DNA is TGTGCCAGCAGCCCACAGGGGGCCAGGCAAGAGACCCAGTACTTC.